The rows below give T cell receptor beta chains drawn from one sample of a study of shared clonotypes between healthy human individuals. Profiling relied on immunoSEQ multiplex PCR, and the TCRdb table lists in-frame clones only, not all of them. Of approximately 710,000 clones in the sample, less than 95% were seen once. The sequencing sample was made of memory CD8+ T cells from PBMCs. The receptors stem from a man between 18 and 35 years old in good health. Some clones in this sample may be carry-over from other donors' samples. Each CDR3 is given with its conserved first and last residue. The order of the fields is CDR3 DNA, CDR3 protein, V gene, J gene, clone size, CDR3 length, D gene. The D gene is left open where the match is weak. Where a row states a size, it is once, few, many or the class of an expanded clone; other rows omit it.

TGCGCCAGCAGTCCGGGTATGAGGGGCTACACCTTC,CASSPGMRGYTF,TRBV23-1,TRBJ1-2,few,12,-
TGTGCCTGTTCAACTAGTCGGGGGTACAATGAGCAGTTCTTC,CACSTSRGYNEQFF,TRBV2,TRBJ2-1,-,14,-
TGTGCCAGCCGGGACTCCTTGTGGAATGAGCAGTTCTTC,CASRDSLWNEQFF,TRBV28,TRBJ2-1,-,13,-
TGTGCCAGTTTGACAGGGGGAAAAGAGACCCAGTACTTC,CASLTGGKETQYF,TRBV2,TRBJ2-5,-,13,TRBD1
TGTGCCAGCAGGGTCCACAATGAGCAGTTCTTC,CASRVHNEQFF,TRBV19,TRBJ2-1,-,11,-
TGTGCCAGCAGTCCATCATCGGGACAACACCCCTACGAGCAGTACTTC,CASSPSSGQHPYEQYF,TRBV27,TRBJ2-7,-,16,-
TGTGCCAGCAGTTTATCAGGATACAGGACATATGGCTACACCTTC,CASSLSGYRTYGYTF,TRBV28,TRBJ1-2,-,15,-
TGTGCCAGCAGTTCCCTGGCAGGCGGGTACGAGCAGTACTTC,CASSSLAGGYEQYF,TRBV27,TRBJ2-7,-,14,-
TGTGCCAGCAGCGAAAGACAGGGGTCGGAGACCCAGTACTTC,CASSERQGSETQYF,TRBV7-3,TRBJ2-5,-,14,TRBD1
TGTGCCAGCAGTTTGGGCGGGGGGGTAAATGAGCAGTTCTTC,CASSLGGGVNEQFF,TRBV27,TRBJ2-1,-,14,TRBD2
TGTGCCAGCAGTTACTACTGGAGCTCCTACAATGAGCAGTTCTTC,CASSYYWSSYNEQFF,TRBV6-5,TRBJ2-1,-,15,-
TGTGCCAGCAGTTTAACCCTAGCCGAATACAATGAGCAGTTCTTC,CASSLTLAEYNEQFF,TRBV27,TRBJ2-1,-,15,-
TGTGCCAGCAGTTTCCGACAGGGGAACACTGAAGCTTTCTTT,CASSFRQGNTEAFF,TRBV6-5,TRBJ1-1,-,14,TRBD1
TGTGCCAGCAGTGGGAACACTCTAGCGGGCAACTACGCCTACGAGCAGTACTTT,CASSGNTLAGNYAYEQYF,TRBV2,TRBJ2-7,-,18,TRBD2
TGTGCCAGCAGCTTAGAAGGGTTTGGAGAAAAACTGTTTTTT,CASSLEGFGEKLFF,TRBV7-9,TRBJ1-4,-,14,-
TGTGCCAGCAGTTTCCACATCGCGAACACTGAAGCTTTCTTT,CASSFHIANTEAFF,TRBV28,TRBJ1-1,-,14,-
TGTGCCAGCAGTCCTACCCCCTCGTTGGTGGGCTACACCTTC,CASSPTPSLVGYTF,TRBV27,TRBJ1-2,-,14,-
TGTGCCAGTAGTTCCCCTTGGAGGCACAACACCGGGGAGCTGTTTTTT,CASSSPWRHNTGELFF,TRBV19,TRBJ2-2,-,16,-
TGTGCCAGCAGTTATCAGCCGGGACAGGGGTACGAGCAGTACTTC,CASSYQPGQGYEQYF,TRBV25-1,TRBJ2-7,-,15,TRBD1
TGTGCCATCAGTGACAGGGATCTCCTCGAGCAGTACTTC,CAISDRDLLEQYF,TRBV10-3,TRBJ2-7,once,13,-
TGTGCCAGCAGCACGACTTTGGACAGGGGGTTTGAAGCTTTCTTT,CASSTTLDRGFEAFF,TRBV21-1,TRBJ1-1,-,15,-
TGTGCCAGCAGTGACGGCAGGGGTTGGTACACCTTC,CASSDGRGWYTF,TRBV2,TRBJ1-2,-,12,-
TGTGCCAGCAGCCCTCAGGGGTTTATCGCCGGGGAGCTGTTTTTT,CASSPQGFIAGELFF,TRBV7-9,TRBJ2-2,once,15,-
TGTGCCAGCAGCTTAGCCAGGGGTTATGGGTCCTACGAGCAGTACTTC,CASSLARGYGSYEQYF,TRBV11-2,TRBJ2-7,-,16,-
TGCGCCAGCAGCTTGCAACCAGCGGGAGACACAGATACGCAGTATTTT,CASSLQPAGDTDTQYF,TRBV5-1,TRBJ2-3,-,16,TRBD2
TGTGCCAGCAGTTCGAGGACAGGACCTAGCACAGATACGCAGTATTTT,CASSSRTGPSTDTQYF,TRBV27,TRBJ2-3,once,16,TRBD1